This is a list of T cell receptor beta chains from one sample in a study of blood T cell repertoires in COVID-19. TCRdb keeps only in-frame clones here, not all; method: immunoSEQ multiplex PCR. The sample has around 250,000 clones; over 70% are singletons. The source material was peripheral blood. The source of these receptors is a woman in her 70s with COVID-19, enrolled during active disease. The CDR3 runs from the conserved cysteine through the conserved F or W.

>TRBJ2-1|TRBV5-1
CASSPILAKNEQFF
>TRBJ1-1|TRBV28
CASSLFSQGSTEAFF
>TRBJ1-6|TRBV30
CAWSVLRTSHNSPLHF
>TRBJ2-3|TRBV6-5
CASSRTGVLTDTQYF
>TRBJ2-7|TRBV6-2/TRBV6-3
CASSRLDEQYF
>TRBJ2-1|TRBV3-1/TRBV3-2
CASSQGGTYNEQFF
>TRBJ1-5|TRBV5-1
CASSPGTGVNQPQHF
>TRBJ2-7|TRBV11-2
CASSLRQGQQAYEQYF
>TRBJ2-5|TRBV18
CASSGTNDETQYF
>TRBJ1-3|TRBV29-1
CSVVEGSGNTIYF
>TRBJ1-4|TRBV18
CASSPLQDREGEKLFF
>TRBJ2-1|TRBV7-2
CASSSDRGAYNEQFF
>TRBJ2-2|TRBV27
CASSFTGWAGELFF
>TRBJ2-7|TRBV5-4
CASSFQTETEYF
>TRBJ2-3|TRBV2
CASRRLADTQYF
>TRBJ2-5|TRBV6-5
CASSGPGWYTETQYF
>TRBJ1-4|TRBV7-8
CASSPRGVFNEKLFF
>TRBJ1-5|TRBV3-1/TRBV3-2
CASSQTASQPQHF
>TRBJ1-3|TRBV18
CASSPSSGLGNTIYF
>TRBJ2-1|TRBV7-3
CASSFIGGGQFF
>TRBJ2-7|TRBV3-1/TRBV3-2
CASSQDWSSYEQYF
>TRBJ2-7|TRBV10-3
CAITSSFNEQYF
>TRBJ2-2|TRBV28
CASSGGGAVTGELFF
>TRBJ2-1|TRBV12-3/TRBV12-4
CASARHGDNEQFF
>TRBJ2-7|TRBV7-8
CASSFVGQDIKQYF
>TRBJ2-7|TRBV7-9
CASSSPRYYEQYF
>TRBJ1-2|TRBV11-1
CASSGPGHFGYTF
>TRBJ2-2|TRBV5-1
CASSLEASLIGELFF
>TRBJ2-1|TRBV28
CASTPSSGTSGLLGYNEQFF
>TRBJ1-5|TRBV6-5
CASSYGQGDQPQHF
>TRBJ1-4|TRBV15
CATSTWTGRNEKLFF
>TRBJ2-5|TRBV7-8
CASSRVFGTKKTQYF
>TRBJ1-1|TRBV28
CASSLLSMNTEAFF
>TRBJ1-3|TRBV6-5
CATTGGVAGNTIYF
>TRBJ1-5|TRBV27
CASSRTVTGGGGQPQHF
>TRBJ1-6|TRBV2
CASSPPGAGGALGSPLHF
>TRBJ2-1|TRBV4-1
CASSHPTRNEQFF
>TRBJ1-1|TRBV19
CASNTWRETEAFF
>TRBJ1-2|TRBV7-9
CASSAGQGDGYTF
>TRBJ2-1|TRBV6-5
CASSYDREYGEQFF
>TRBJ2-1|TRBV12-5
CASGFLTAGTSGHEQFF
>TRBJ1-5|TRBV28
CASSLLLSNQPQHF
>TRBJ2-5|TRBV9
CASSVVAGVSVETQYF
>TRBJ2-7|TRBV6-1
CASSSRGGYSYEQYF
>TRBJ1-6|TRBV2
CASRESSSYNSPLHF
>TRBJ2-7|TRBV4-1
CASSQAQSGTGLYEQYF
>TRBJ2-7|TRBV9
CASSRAGGTYEQYF
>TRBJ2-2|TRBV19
CASSIAGRAAGELFF
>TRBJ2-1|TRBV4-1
CASSQGEAGGEYNEQFF
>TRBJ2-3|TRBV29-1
CSGRDKSGTDTQYF
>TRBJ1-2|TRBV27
CASSLSYRAGLGGYTF